One sample yielded the 19 T cell receptor beta chains listed below, sequenced in a study of OX40 agonist ivuxolimab in advanced cancers. Measured with immunoSEQ multiplex PCR; TCRdb has only the in-frame clones, and not every one. The table includes 45,000 to 55,000 clones, around 90% detected once. The sequenced sample was CD4+ or CD8+ T cells sorted from blood, obtained in a trial of the OX40 agonist ivuxolimab. The receptors come from an adult with an advanced solid tumor such as melanoma, head and neck, liver or kidney cancer.

This clone was observed once. The J gene is TRBJ2-7, the V gene TRBV7-9; TRBD1 might be the D (7 bases). Germline V gives CDR1 SEHNR, CDR2 FQNEAQ (reference sequence). Deletions cut 1 base from V and 6 bases from J, with 22 bases between. The CDR3 has 17 residues. CDR3 in DNA: TGTGCCAGCAGCTTAGGGCCCGGACAGGAGGGATATCGCGAGCAGTACTTC. Residues: CASSLGPGQEGYREQYF.

This clone occurred once. The genes are TRBV15 and TRBJ2-3; maybe TRBD2 (6 bases). V shed 0 bases and J shed 6 bases, with 19 bases lying between them. There are 17 residues in the CDR3. Germline-derived CDR1 and CDR2 are LNHNV and YYDKDF (reference sequence). DNA for the CDR3: TGTGCCACCAGCAGAGATTCGCGACTAGGAGTTTCGGATACGCAGTATTTT. Amino acid sequence: CATSRDSRLGVSDTQYF.

The chain uses TRBV30 and TRBJ2-1; D ambiguous. This CDR3 has 13 amino acids. Looked up from germline, CDR1 is GTSNPN and CDR2 is SVGIG (reference sequence). The CDR3 spells CAWALSSYNEQFF. The DNA for the CDR3 is TGTGCATGGGCCCTGAGCTCCTACAATGAGCAGTTCTTC. Filled out from reference TRBV30 and TRBJ2-1, the complete variable domain reads SQTIHQWPATLVQPVGSPLSLECTVEGTSNPNLYWYRQAAGRGLQLLFYSVGIGQISSEVPQNLSASRPQDRQFILSSKKLLLSDSGFYLCAWALSSYNEQFFGPGTRLTVL.

The chain is built from TRBV5-4 and TRBJ1-2; D not resolved. The ends were cut back, 3 bases at V and 4 bases at J, with 7 bases in the middle. CDR1 is SGHNT, CDR2 YYREEE, per germline (reference sequence). The CDR3 is 12 amino acids. In nucleotides, the CDR3 is TGTGCCAGCAGCTCCGGGGTCTATGGCTACACCTTC. Translated, it gives CASSSGVYGYTF.

V gene TRBV7-8 combines with J gene TRBJ1-1; D uncertain. V shed 5 bases and J shed 1 base, with 8 bases lying between them. CDR1 and CDR2 (germline): SGHVS, FQNEAQ. The CDR3 has 13 residues. CDR3 loop: CASSPLRNTEAFF. Here the CDR3 DNA reads TGTGCCAGCAGCCCTCTGAGGAACACTGAAGCTTTCTTT. The whole variable domain, remainder taken from reference TRBV7-8 and TRBJ1-1, is GAGVSQSPRYKVAKRGQDVALRCDPISGHVSLFWYQQALGQGPEFLTYFQNEAQLDKSGLPSDRFFAERPEGSVSTLKIQRTQQEDSAVYLCASSPLRNTEAFFGQGTRLTVV.

CDR3 in DNA: TGTGCCAGCAGCTGGGCTGGGGAGCAGTACTTC. It translates to CASSWAGEQYF. The gene calls are TRBV7-6 and TRBJ2-7; no firm D call. This CDR3 is built from 11 residues. Deletions cut 4 bases from V and 7 bases from J, with 8 bases between. Per the germline V gene, CDR1 is SGHVS and CDR2 is FNYEAQ.

This rearrangement joins TRBV28 to TRBJ2-3, with D perhaps matching TRBD2 (5 bases). V was cut by 5 bases and J by 1 base, with 13 bases left in between. CDR3 length: 15 amino acids. Germline V lookup: CDR1 MDHEN, CDR2 SYDVKM. CDR3 bases: TGTGCCAGCAGTCCTCTAGCATACCGCACAGATACGCAGTATTTT. Protein product: CASSPLAYRTDTQYF.

This chain uses TRBV5-6 with TRBJ2-1; D remains ambiguous. CDR1 is SGHDT, CDR2 YYEEEE, per germline. V was clipped by 2 bases and J by 4 bases, with 10 bases between them. CDR3 length: 14 amino acids. CDR3 sequence reads: CASSLESTYNEQFF. The CDR3 bases are TGTGCCAGCAGCTTAGAGTCAACTTACAATGAGCAGTTCTTC.

J is TRBJ2-1 and V is TRBV7-3, with D perhaps TRBD2 (6 bases). The length of the CDR3 is 16 residues. Germline V lookup: CDR1 SGHTA, CDR2 FQGTGA. With 5 bases removed from V and 1 base from J, the gap between germline ends came to 15 bases. The DNA for the CDR3 is TGTGCCAGCAGCCCACGGGGGTTATCGTCCTACAATGAGCAGTTCTTC. Residues: CASSPRGLSSYNEQFF.

This chain joins TRBV18 and TRBJ1-2; 8 bases fit TRBD1. V lost 5 bases, J lost 1 base, and 6 bases stayed unmatched. Germline V gene data show CDR1 as KGHSH and CDR2 as LQKENI. The CDR3 totals 15 residues. The CDR3 sequence: CASSSNRGDNYGYTF. The CDR3 DNA is TGTGCCAGCTCATCAAACAGGGGGGATAACTATGGCTACACCTTC.

The rearrangement links TRBV6-4 to TRBJ1-5; D is unresolved. The germline V gene has CDR1 MRHNA and CDR2 SNTAGT. The length of the CDR3 is 15 residues. V lost 0 bases, J lost 0 bases, and 6 bases lay in between. DNA of the CDR3: TGTGCCAGCAGTGACTCGAGAGATAGCAATCAGCCCCAGCATTTT. Protein product: CASSDSRDSNQPQHF.

The chain employs TRBV6-6 and TRBJ2-1, with unresolved D. The CDR3 is 13 residues long. Germline V gene sequence: CDR1 MNHNY, CDR2 SVGAGI (reference sequence). Deletions cut 2 bases from V and 9 bases from J, with 11 bases between. For the CDR3, the DNA is TGTGCCAGCAGTTACCCCCGGCTGGGTGAGCAGTTCTTC. Translation: CASSYPRLGEQFF.

The V gene is TRBV18, the J gene TRBJ2-2; maybe TRBD2 (5 bases). In germline, CDR1 is KGHSH, CDR2 LQKENI. The V gene lost 5 bases and the J gene lost 3 bases, with 7 bases spanning the gap. The CDR3 totals 13 residues. This CDR3 reads CASSADYTGELFF. DNA of the CDR3: TGTGCCAGCTCAGCGGACTACACCGGGGAGCTGTTTTTT. The full variable domain, completed using reference TRBV18 and TRBJ2-2, is NAGVMQNPRHLVRRRGQEARLRCSPMKGHSHVYWYRQLPEEGLKFMVYLQKENIIDESGMPKERFSAEFPKEGPSILRIQQVVRGDSAAYFCASSADYTGELFFGEGSRLTVL.

The sample holds one count of this clone. Other DNA sequences in this specimen translate into the identical CDR3. This chain joins TRBV30 and TRBJ2-7; D perhaps matches TRBD2 (6 bases). Trimming removed 3 bases from V and 5 bases from J, with 17 bases in between. CDR1 and CDR2 from the germline V gene are GTSNPN and SVGIG (reference sequence). The CDR3 contains 14 residues. The CDR3 sequence is CAWRGVGGVDEQYF. CDR3 bases: TGTGCCTGGAGGGGGGTGGGGGGAGTCGACGAGCAGTACTTC.

The chain carries TRBV7-6 and TRBJ2-5; D not resolved. Germline loops: CDR1 SGHVS, CDR2 FNYEAQ. CDR3 length: 12 amino acids. Trimming took off 1 base at V and 6 bases at J, with 6 bases between the two ends. The CDR3 sequence: CASSLGTQTQYF. CDR3 nucleotides: TGTGCCAGCAGCTTAGGGACCCAGACCCAGTACTTC.

V is TRBV2 and J is TRBJ1-2; 7 bases agree with TRBD1. Trimming removed 6 bases from V and 2 bases from J; junction bases left unmatched: 9. CDR1 SNHLY and CDR2 FYNNEI come from the germline V gene. CDR3 length equals 15 residues. Written as DNA, the CDR3 is TGTGCCAGCAGCACTACAGGGGCGGTAAACTATGGCTACACCTTC. Protein: CASSTTGAVNYGYTF.

This chain links TRBV27 with TRBJ2-2; unclear D gene. V dropped 2 bases and J dropped 4 bases, with 8 bases sitting between them. The CDR3 runs to 14 residues. CDR1 is MNHEY and CDR2 is SMNVEV in the germline V gene (reference sequence). The CDR3 DNA reads TGTGCCAGCAGTTTAGGCTCGGCCACCGGGGAGCTGTTTTTT. Translating it yields CASSLGSATGELFF.

This chain links TRBV30 with TRBJ2-1; 7 bases agree with TRBD2. The germline V gene encodes CDR1 GTSNPN and CDR2 SVGIG (reference sequence). The V segment lost 3 bases and the J segment 16 bases; nucleotides outside the gene matches: 15. The CDR3 extends over 13 amino acids. CDR3 DNA: TGTGCCTGGAGCAGTGTAACTGGGACTATTGGATTCTTC. Residues: CAWSSVTGTIGFF.

The chain combines TRBV6-1 with TRBJ2-3; 12 bases are shared with TRBD2. Trimming took 4 bases from V and 5 from J; bases not matched to a gene: 7. Germline CDR1 and CDR2: MNHNS and SASEGT. The CDR3 extends over 16 amino acids. CDR3 nucleotide sequence: TGTGCCAGCAGTGCCGGGACTAGCGGGTCGGGAGATACGCAGTATTTT. Protein product: CASSAGTSGSGDTQYF.